Shown below are 13 T cell receptor beta chains from a single sample sequenced in a study of shared clonotypes between healthy human individuals. Sequencing was performed with immunoSEQ multiplex PCR; in TCRdb, only in-frame clones are kept and a portion is missing. The top ten clones hold 34% of a sample with some 690,000 clones, about 90% of them seen once. The sequenced material came from memory CD8+ T cells from PBMCs. Subset here: CD45RO+ cells pooled with CCR7-negative TemRA cells. All receptors come from a man younger than 35 in good health. Some clones in this sample may be carry-over from other donors' samples.

CDR3 protein: CASSLSGLDTQYF. CDR3 nucleotide sequence: TGTGCCAGCAGTTTATCAGGGTTAGATACGCAGTATTTT. The chain couples TRBV27 to TRBJ2-3; D call uncertain. The V gene's germline CDR1 is MNHEY and CDR2 SMNVEV (reference sequence). The CDR3 is 13 residues long. V dropped 0 bases and J dropped 5 bases, with 6 bases sitting between them.

With regard to this clone: Other DNA sequences in this specimen translate into the identical CDR3. The V gene is TRBV6-1, the J gene TRBJ1-1; no clear D. V lost 1 base and J 7 bases, leaving 4 bases between the germline ends. Germline V gene data show CDR1 as MNHNS and CDR2 as SASEGT. The CDR3 spans 11 residues. The CDR3 reads CASSEGGEAFF. The CDR3 DNA reads TGTGCCAGCAGTGAAGGTGGTGAAGCTTTCTTT.

V is TRBV27 and J is TRBJ2-2; the match to TRBD2 covers 8 bases. The CDR3 extends over 16 amino acids. Looked up from germline, CDR1 is MNHEY and CDR2 is SMNVEV (reference sequence). After removal of 2 bases from V and 1 base from J, the junction contained 3 bases not matched to a gene. This chain's CDR3 is CASSLALAGNTGELFF. Here the CDR3 DNA reads TGTGCCAGCAGTTTAGCCCTAGCGGGGAACACCGGGGAGCTGTTTTTT.

This rearrangement joins TRBV27 to TRBJ1-2; 10 nucleotides align to TRBD1. The CDR3 contains 13 residues. Trimming at V came to 2 bases and at J to 13 bases, leaving 7 bases not matched to a gene. Germline loops: CDR1 MNHEY, CDR2 SMNVEV (reference sequence). CDR3 in amino acids: CASSLGTGAEGTF. The CDR3 DNA is TGTGCCAGCAGTTTAGGGACAGGGGCCGAGGGCACCTTC.

The V gene is TRBV7-9, the J gene TRBJ2-7; D gene uncertain. The CDR3 is 12 amino acids. The germline V gene has CDR1 SEHNR and CDR2 FQNEAQ (reference sequence). Trimming took off 5 bases at V and 6 bases at J, with 11 bases between the two ends. The CDR3 protein is CASSHALGEQYF. The CDR3 coding sequence is TGTGCCAGCAGCCACGCCTTAGGCGAGCAGTACTTC.

This rearrangement joins TRBV4-3 to TRBJ2-3; TRBD2 matches at 7 bases. Germline trimming cut 9 bases from V and 0 bases from J; bases unmatched to any gene: 6. The CDR3 is 14 residues long. Germline loops: CDR1 LGHNA, CDR2 YSLEER. CDR3 sequence reads: CASQSGTSTDTQYF. The DNA for the CDR3 is TGCGCCAGTCAAAGCGGGACTAGCACAGATACGCAGTATTTT.

The chain recombines TRBV2 with TRBJ2-5; tentatively, D is TRBD1 or TRBD2 (5 bases each). CDR1 is SNHLY and CDR2 is FYNNEI in the germline V gene. Deletions cut 6 bases from V and 5 bases from J, with 22 bases between. The CDR3 extends over 16 amino acids. The CDR3 region is CASRNRDPLLGETQYF. In DNA form, the CDR3 reads TGTGCCAGCAGGAACCGGGACCCCCTACTAGGGGAGACCCAGTACTTC.

The chain uses TRBV28 and TRBJ2-7, with 7 bases aligning to TRBD1. The junction had 7 bases not matched to a gene; V was cut back by 5 bases and J by 0 bases. The CDR3 extends over 15 amino acids. In germline, CDR1 is MDHEN, CDR2 SYDVKM. The CDR3 region is CASSPTRDSSYEQYF. The CDR3, as DNA: TGTGCCAGCAGTCCAACCCGGGACAGCTCCTACGAGCAGTACTTC.

V gene TRBV25-1 combines with J gene TRBJ2-7; D is possibly TRBD2 (6 bases). The CDR3 is 12 residues long. V was pared by 6 bases and J by 3 bases, with 9 bases between. Germline-derived CDR1 and CDR2 are MGHDK and SYGVNS. The CDR3 loop is CASSSGDYEQYF. The CDR3 DNA reads as TGTGCCAGCAGCTCGGGGGACTACGAGCAGTACTTC.

The chain uses TRBV29-1 and TRBJ1-2; no clear D gene. The CDR3 loop spans 15 amino acids. V was clipped by 0 bases and J by 0 bases, with 11 bases between them. Germline V gene lookup returns CDR1 SQVTM and CDR2 ANQGSEA. The CDR3 region has the DNA TGCAGCGTTGAAGAGGAGTGGCGCTCTAACTATGGCTACACCTTC. Protein product: CSVEEEWRSNYGYTF.

J is TRBJ2-7 and V is TRBV10-2; TRBD1 matches 9 bases. The ends lost 8 bases at V and 2 bases at J; junction bases unmatched: 4. The germline V gene has CDR1 WSHSY and CDR2 SAAADI. The CDR3 covers 13 residues. CDR3 DNA: TGCGCCAGCGGACAGGGGCCGACCTACGAGCAGTACTTC. Its translation is CASGQGPTYEQYF.

The chain is built from TRBV19 and TRBJ1-3; D gene unclear. This CDR3 is 13 amino acids long. Trimming left V 6 bases short and J 4 bases short, with 10 bases between. CDR1 and CDR2 (germline): LNHDA, SQIVND (reference sequence). CDR3 loop: CASRRLRGNTIYF. The CDR3 bases are TGTGCCAGTAGGAGACTACGGGGAAACACCATATATTTT.

CDR3 coding DNA: TGTGCCAGCAAAAGGACTAGCGGCTACGAGCAGTACTTC. This gives the protein CASKRTSGYEQYF. J is TRBJ2-7 and V is TRBV2; TRBD2 agrees at 10 bases. CDR3 size: 13 residues. The germline CDR1 and CDR2 sequences are SNHLY and FYNNEI. With V trimmed by 7 bases and J by 3 bases, 3 bases remained unmatched.